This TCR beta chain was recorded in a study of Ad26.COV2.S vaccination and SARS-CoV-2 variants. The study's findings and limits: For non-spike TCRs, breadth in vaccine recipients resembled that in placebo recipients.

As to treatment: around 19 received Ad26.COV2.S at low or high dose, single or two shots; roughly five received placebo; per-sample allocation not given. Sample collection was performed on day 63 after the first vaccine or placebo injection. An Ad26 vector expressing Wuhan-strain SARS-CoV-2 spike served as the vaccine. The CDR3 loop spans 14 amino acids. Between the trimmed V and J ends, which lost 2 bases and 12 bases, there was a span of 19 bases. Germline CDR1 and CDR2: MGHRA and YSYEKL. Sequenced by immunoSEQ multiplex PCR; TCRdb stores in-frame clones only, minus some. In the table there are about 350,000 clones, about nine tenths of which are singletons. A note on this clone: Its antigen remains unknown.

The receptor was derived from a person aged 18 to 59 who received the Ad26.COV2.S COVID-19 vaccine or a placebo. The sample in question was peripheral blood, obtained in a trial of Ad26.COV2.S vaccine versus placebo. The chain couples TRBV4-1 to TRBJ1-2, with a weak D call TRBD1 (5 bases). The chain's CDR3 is CASSQRVGETVDTF. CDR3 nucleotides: TGCGCCAGCAGCCAAAGGGTCGGGGAGACAGTAGACACCTTC.